These 31 T cell receptor beta chains were sequenced from one sample in a study of T-cell memory formation after mild COVID-19. TCRdb re-called the 5' RACE reads with MiXCR, one entry per CDR3 protein. The sample holds roughly 130,000 distinct CDR3 sequences, about 6.5% seen once. Sequencing was carried out using PBMCs or a T cell subset sorted from them (not recorded which). These receptors were taken from an adult woman who had mild COVID-19 (a few samples of this study predate the infection). Cell type and time point are not known.

The table lists this clonotype with many counts. The chain combines TRBV12-3 or TRBV12-4 with TRBJ2-1; a possible D gene is TRBD1 (6 bases). This CDR3 region has 14 residues. Trimming shortened V by 3 bases and J by 12 bases, and 18 bases separated the two germline ends. DNA of the CDR3: TGTGCCAGCAGTTTTAGGGGGAGCTATGTTGGGCAGTTCTTC. It yields the protein CASSFRGSYVGQFF.

This clonotype was observed at least ten times. In DNA, the CDR3 is TGTGCCAGCAGTCCCGGACAGGGGCCCTACGAGCAGTACTTC. Its translation is CASSPGQGPYEQYF. The rearrangement links TRBV12-3 or TRBV12-4 to TRBJ2-7; TRBD1 matches 9 bases. This CDR3 is 14 amino acids long. V shed 5 bases and J 2 bases; nucleotides not matched to a gene: 4.

This clonotype was recorded a few times. The chain links TRBV4-2 to TRBJ2-2; either TRBD1 or TRBD2 may fit D (5 bases each). V was pared by 6 bases and J by 1 base, with 18 bases between. Germline loops: CDR1 LGHNA, CDR2 YNFKEQ. The CDR3 has 17 amino acids. In DNA, the CDR3 is TGTGCCAGCAGACTCATGGGGCGGGTACAGAACACCGGGGAGCTGTTTTTT. It encodes CASRLMGRVQNTGELFF.

This sequence joins TRBV29-1 and TRBJ1-1; D is undetermined. Trimming removed 3 bases at V and 1 base at J, with 3 bases between. CDR3 size: 11 residues. Per the germline V gene, CDR1 is SQVTM and CDR2 is ANQGSEA. CDR3 sequence: CSVDRNTEAFF. In DNA, the CDR3 is TGCAGCGTTGATAGGAACACTGAAGCTTTCTTT.

This sequence joins TRBV20-1 and TRBJ2-7, with 7 bases that match TRBD1. This CDR3 region has 14 residues. CDR1 DFQATT and CDR2 SNEGSKA come from the germline V gene (reference sequence). V trimming: 3 bases; J trimming: 1 base; junction bases outside the gene matches: 6. The CDR3 loop is CSASGARGSYEQYF. DNA of the CDR3: TGCAGTGCTAGCGGGGCCAGGGGGTCCTACGAGCAGTACTTC.

This clonotype was detected ten times or more. The CDR3 loop is CATSGGQGYQPQHF. The CDR3 nucleotides are TGTGCCACCAGTGGGGGACAGGGCTATCAGCCCCAGCATTTT. This chain uses TRBV24-1 with TRBJ1-5; TRBD1 agrees at 9 bases. The CDR3 extends over 14 amino acids. Germline loops: CDR1 KGHDR, CDR2 SFDVKD. The V segment lost 5 bases and the J segment 5 bases; nucleotides outside the gene matches: 3.

This clonotype was counted only a few times. V usage is TRBV2 and J usage is TRBJ2-3; D uncertain. The CDR3 has 12 residues. The V gene lost 6 bases and the J gene lost 6 bases, with 10 bases spanning the gap. Germline V lookup: CDR1 SNHLY, CDR2 FYNNEI. The CDR3 nucleotides are TGTGCCAGCAGGAGCGACTGGGATACGCAGTATTTT. This encodes CASRSDWDTQYF.

The chain links TRBV5-1 to TRBJ2-1, with D perhaps TRBD2 (6 bases). V lost 5 bases, J lost 6 bases, and 12 bases lay in between. This CDR3 has 13 amino acids. Germline-derived CDR1 and CDR2 are SGHRS and YFSETQ. CDR3 amino acids: CASSLGSPNEQFF. The CDR3 DNA sequence: TGCGCCAGCAGTCTCGGGAGCCCCAATGAGCAGTTCTTC.

The chain recombines TRBV9 with TRBJ2-1; D is ambiguous. The CDR3 spans 14 residues. From germline, CDR1 is SGDLS and CDR2 YYNGEE. The V gene lost 0 bases and the J gene lost 9 bases, with 13 bases spanning the gap. DNA for the CDR3: TGTGCCAGCAGCGTAGATCCAGTTCCTAGTGAGCAGTTCTTC. As protein: CASSVDPVPSEQFF.

CDR3 in amino acids: CASSWGLYYGYTF. CDR3 in DNA: TGTGCCAGCAGCTGGGGACTTTACTATGGCTACACCTTC. The chain employs TRBV7-9 and TRBJ1-2; weak D call: TRBD1 (5 bases). V lost 4 bases to trimming and J lost 3 bases, with 9 bases between them. This CDR3 spans 13 amino acids. From germline, CDR1 is SEHNR and CDR2 FQNEAQ (reference sequence).

This clonotype appeared many times. This chain connects TRBV12-3 or TRBV12-4 to TRBJ2-1; TRBD2 aligns across 10 bases. The CDR3 loop spans 16 amino acids. Trimming cost V 5 bases and J 7 bases; bases outside gene matches: 11. CDR3 nucleotides: TGTGCCAGCAGTCGACCTCCTAGCGGGAGTGGTAATGAGCAGTTCTTC. Translation: CASSRPPSGSGNEQFF.

The chain uses TRBV7-9 and TRBJ2-3; unclear D gene. The CDR3 sequence is 15 residues long. Germline lookup yields CDR1 SEHNR and CDR2 FQNEAQ (reference sequence). V lost 5 bases, J lost 6 bases, and 18 bases lay in between. Here the CDR3 reads CASSNYQYPADTQYF. The CDR3 DNA sequence: TGTGCCAGCAGCAACTACCAGTACCCTGCGGATACGCAGTATTTT.

Only a few counts were recorded for this clonotype. The chain couples TRBV7-2 to TRBJ2-2; 10 bases line up with TRBD2. The V and J ends lost 4 bases and 7 bases, in that order; junction bases with no gene match: 9. The V gene's germline CDR1 is SGHTA and CDR2 FQGNSA. CDR3 size: 16 residues. The CDR3 DNA reads as TGTGCCAGCAGCTCTTTCAAGCTAGCGGGGGTCGGGGAGCTGTTTTTT. Amino acid sequence: CASSSFKLAGVGELFF.

This chain links TRBV18 with TRBJ1-3; the D is unclear. Germline CDR1 is KGHSH and CDR2 is LQKENI. This CDR3 spans 15 amino acids. Trimming stripped 6 bases from V and 0 bases from J, with 12 bases between. CDR3 residues: CASSAAESSGNTIYF. CDR3 nucleotides: TGTGCCAGCTCCGCCGCGGAGAGCTCTGGAAACACCATATATTTT.

This clonotype was counted many times. CDR3 in DNA: TGTGCCAGCAGCTTAACGGGACTAGCGGGACCTTACAATGAGCAGTTCTTC. Translation: CASSLTGLAGPYNEQFF. This rearrangement joins TRBV7-3 to TRBJ2-1; 13 positions agree with TRBD2. The CDR3 consists of 17 residues. The ends lost 0 bases at V and 4 bases at J; junction bases unmatched: 3. Germline-derived CDR1 and CDR2 are SGHTA and FQGTGA.

This clonotype has a handful of counts. This rearrangement joins TRBV27 to TRBJ1-1, with D perhaps matching TRBD1 (6 bases). The CDR3 is 12 amino acids. In germline, CDR1 is MNHEY, CDR2 SMNVEV (reference sequence). Trimming cost V 10 bases and J 3 bases, with 12 bases left between them. The CDR3 bases are TGTGCCACCCTACCAGGGGACACTGAAGCTTTCTTT. Amino acid sequence: CATLPGDTEAFF.

This clonotype was seen ten or more times. The genes are TRBV12-3 or TRBV12-4 and TRBJ2-6; D not resolved. CDR3 size: 15 residues. V was shortened by 7 bases and J by 1 base, with 11 bases between the two germline ends. CDR3 nucleotides: TGTGCCAGCACCCTAACGGAGTCTGGGGCCAACGTCCTGACTTTC. It yields the protein CASTLTESGANVLTF.

This clonotype was counted many times. The V and J genes are TRBV7-9 and TRBJ1-2; D remains ambiguous. The CDR3 runs 15 residues. The germline gives CDR1 SEHNR, CDR2 FQNEAQ (reference sequence). V gave up 5 bases and J gave up 1 base, with 14 bases separating them. Here the CDR3 DNA reads TGTGCCAGCAGCCCAGCCACTTGGGGTAACTATGGCTACACCTTC. Protein: CASSPATWGNYGYTF.

This clonotype has only a few counts. V gene TRBV19 combines with J gene TRBJ1-2; D is unresolved. Trimming stripped 6 bases from V and 3 bases from J, with 11 bases between. This CDR3 spans 13 amino acids. Germline loops: CDR1 LNHDA, CDR2 SQIVND (reference sequence). CDR3 protein: CASSATDDYGYTF. DNA of the CDR3: TGTGCCAGTAGCGCGACCGATGACTATGGCTACACCTTC.

This clonotype was seen at least ten times. This sequence joins TRBV11-3 and TRBJ2-2; D might be TRBD2 (6 bases). Between the trimmed V and J ends, which lost 5 bases and 7 bases, there was a span of 17 bases. Germline V gives CDR1 SGHNT, CDR2 YENEEA. The CDR3 spans 15 residues. DNA for the CDR3: TGTGCCAGCAGCGGGAGGACCCACGATGGCGGGGAGCTGTTTTTT. Protein product: CASSGRTHDGGELFF.

The rearrangement uses TRBV27 and TRBJ2-3; TRBD1 agrees at 9 bases. Germline V gives CDR1 MNHEY, CDR2 SMNVEV (reference sequence). V trimming: 4 bases; J trimming: 2 bases; junction bases outside the gene matches: 7. This CDR3 has 16 residues. CDR3: CASSSKRQGVTDTQYF. CDR3 in DNA: TGTGCCAGCAGTTCGAAACGACAGGGGGTCACAGATACGCAGTATTTT.

A few counts support this clonotype. The V and J genes are TRBV6-5 and TRBJ2-4, with 7 nucleotides matching TRBD1. From germline, CDR1 is MNHEY and CDR2 SVGAGI. This CDR3 has 15 residues. The ends lost 5 bases at V and 4 bases at J; junction bases unmatched: 8. The CDR3 nucleotides are TGTGCCAGCAGTACGGGGACGACAGGGAAAAACATTCAGTACTTC. This translates into CASSTGTTGKNIQYF.

In its sample, this clonotype was seen a few times. The chain employs TRBV5-6 and TRBJ1-2; 12 bases line up with TRBD1. The germline V gene encodes CDR1 SGHDT and CDR2 YYEEEE. This CDR3 has 17 amino acids. The V gene end was trimmed by 3 bases and the J gene end by 5 bases; junction bases not matched to a gene: 11. In DNA form, the CDR3 reads TGTGCCAGCAGCTCCCGGCCCGGGACAGGGGGCTTGTATGGCTACACCTTC. Protein sequence: CASSSRPGTGGLYGYTF.

This clonotype was seen only a few times. The chain links TRBV28 to TRBJ1-1; TRBD1 might be the D (6 bases). V lost 6 bases to trimming and J lost 0 bases, with 11 bases between them. There are 14 residues in the CDR3. Germline assignment: CDR1 MDHEN and CDR2 SYDVKM. CDR3 residues: CASRLQGLNTEAFF. DNA of the CDR3: TGTGCCAGCAGGCTCCAGGGGTTGAACACTGAAGCTTTCTTT.

This clonotype was counted only a few times. The chain links TRBV5-5 to TRBJ1-5, with D tentatively TRBD1 (5 bases). Germline V gene lookup returns CDR1 SGHKS and CDR2 YYEKEE (reference sequence). V dropped 5 bases and J dropped 3 bases, with 9 bases sitting between them. The CDR3 length is 13 residues. The CDR3 spells CASRWGPNQPQHF. The CDR3 coding sequence is TGTGCCAGCAGGTGGGGCCCCAATCAGCCCCAGCATTTT.

This clonotype was seen repeatedly, ten times or more. CDR3 sequence reads: CASSREANYGYTF. CDR3 bases: TGCGCCAGCAGCCGGGAAGCTAACTATGGCTACACCTTC. V usage is TRBV5-1 and J usage is TRBJ1-2, with D uncertain. The CDR3 extends over 13 amino acids. CDR1 SGHRS and CDR2 YFSETQ come from the germline V gene. The V end lost 4 bases, the J end lost 0 bases, and 7 bases lay between the germline ends.

The chain joins TRBV5-5 to TRBJ1-5; D remains unclear. Trimming shortened V by 4 bases and J by 3 bases, and 11 bases separated the two germline ends. This CDR3 comprises 14 residues. Germline-derived CDR1 and CDR2 are SGHKS and YYEKEE (reference sequence). CDR3 sequence (DNA): TGTGCCAGCAGCATGATCGTCTCCAATCAGCCCCAGCATTTT. Its protein product is CASSMIVSNQPQHF.

This clonotype has at least ten counts. J is TRBJ1-4 and V is TRBV2; 7 bases fit TRBD1. J gave up 0 bases and V 6 bases, and 4 bases lay outside the gene matches. The CDR3 has 15 amino acids. Germline V gene data show CDR1 as SNHLY and CDR2 as FYNNEI. CDR3 loop: CASRRQGTTNEKLFF. DNA for the CDR3: TGTGCCAGCAGGAGACAGGGTACAACTAATGAAAAACTGTTTTTT.

This clonotype occurred a few times. This chain connects TRBV27 to TRBJ2-2; D possibly corresponds to TRBD2 (6 bases). Trimming pared 1 base from V and 3 bases from J, leaving 12 bases between. CDR3 length equals 16 residues. Germline V gene data show CDR1 as MNHEY and CDR2 as SMNVEV (reference sequence). The CDR3 nucleotides are TGTGCCAGCAGTTTATGGGGGGTTGGAGACACCGGGGAGCTGTTTTTT. Amino acids: CASSLWGVGDTGELFF.

In its sample, this clonotype was seen many times. The J gene is TRBJ2-7, the V gene TRBV2, with a possible D match to TRBD2 (6 bases). Germline values: CDR1 SNHLY, CDR2 FYNNEI. Deletions cut 3 bases from V and 5 bases from J, with 11 bases between. The length of the CDR3 is 13 residues. The CDR3 protein is CASSDEGGDEQYF. Here the CDR3 DNA reads TGTGCCAGCAGTGACGAGGGCGGGGACGAGCAGTACTTC. Full variable domain (missing parts from reference TRBV2 and TRBJ2-7): EPEVTQTPSHQVTQMGQEVILRCVPISNHLYFYWYRQILGQKVEFLVSFYNNEISEKSEIFDDQFSVERPDGSNFTLKIRSTKLEDSAMYFCASSDEGGDEQYFGPGTRLTVT.

V gene TRBV6-5 combines with J gene TRBJ2-3; D uncertain. Germline loops: CDR1 MNHEY, CDR2 SVGAGI. Between the trimmed V and J ends, which lost 0 bases and 2 bases, there was a span of 9 bases. The CDR3 runs to 15 residues. The CDR3 loop reads CASSYSGPHTDTQYF. The CDR3 region has the DNA TGTGCCAGCAGTTACTCAGGGCCGCACACAGATACGCAGTATTTT.